The source of this TCR beta chain is a study of blood T cell repertoires in acute mononucleosis. Study observations and caveats: GLC-BM-specific selection apparently combined TCR alpha and beta motifs. Roughly 9% of acute clonotypes persisted and formed most of the response.

TCRdb keeps only in-frame clones here, not all; method: immunoSEQ multiplex PCR. The sample yields 1,200 to 1,500 clones, around 25% seen once. CDR1 is SQVTM and CDR2 is ANQGSEA in the germline V gene. There are 17 residues in the CDR3. Germline trimming cut 6 bases from V and 2 bases from J; bases unmatched to any gene: 10. Time point in this sample: acute infectious mononucleosis, at clinical presentation within 2 weeks of symptom onset (visit 1). The source was EBV GLC epitope tetramer+ CD8+ T cells sorted from PBMCs, collected during acute infectious mononucleosis. Regarding subset: CD8 T cells binding tetramer with EBV BMLF1 280-288 peptide (GLC-BM). The chain combines TRBV29-1 with TRBJ1-4; 12 positions agree with TRBD1. This receptor was identified in a woman under 30 with infectious mononucleosis caused by EBV. The CDR3 DNA reads as TGCAGCGTAGAGACTAGCGGGACAGGGGGCACTAATGAAAAACTGTTTTTT. Its protein product is CSVETSGTGGTNEKLFF.